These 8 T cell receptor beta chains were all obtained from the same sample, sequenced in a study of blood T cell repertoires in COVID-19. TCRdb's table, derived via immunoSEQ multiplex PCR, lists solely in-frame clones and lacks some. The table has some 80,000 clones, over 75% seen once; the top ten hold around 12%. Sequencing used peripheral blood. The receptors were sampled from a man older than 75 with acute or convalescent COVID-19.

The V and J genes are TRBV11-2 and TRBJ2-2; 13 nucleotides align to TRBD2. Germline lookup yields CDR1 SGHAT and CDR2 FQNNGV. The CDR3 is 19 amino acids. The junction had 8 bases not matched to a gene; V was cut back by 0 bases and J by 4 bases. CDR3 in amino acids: CASSLDPRLAGGATGELFF. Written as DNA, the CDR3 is TGTGCCAGCAGCTTAGACCCTCGACTAGCGGGGGGTGCCACCGGGGAGCTGTTTTTT.

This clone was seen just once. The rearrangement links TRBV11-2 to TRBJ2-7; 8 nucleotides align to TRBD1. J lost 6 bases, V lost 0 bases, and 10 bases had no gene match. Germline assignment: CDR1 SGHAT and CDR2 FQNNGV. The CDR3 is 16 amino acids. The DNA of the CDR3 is TGTGCCAGCAGCTTAGAAGGACAGGGAAGAGGGGTCGAGCAGTACTTC. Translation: CASSLEGQGRGVEQYF.

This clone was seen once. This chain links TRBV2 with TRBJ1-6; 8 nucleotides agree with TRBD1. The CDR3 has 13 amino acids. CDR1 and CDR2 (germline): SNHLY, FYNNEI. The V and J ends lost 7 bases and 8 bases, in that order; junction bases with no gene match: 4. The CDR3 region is CASIETGDSPLHF. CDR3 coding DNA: TGTGCCAGCATCGAGACAGGGGATTCACCCCTCCACTTT.

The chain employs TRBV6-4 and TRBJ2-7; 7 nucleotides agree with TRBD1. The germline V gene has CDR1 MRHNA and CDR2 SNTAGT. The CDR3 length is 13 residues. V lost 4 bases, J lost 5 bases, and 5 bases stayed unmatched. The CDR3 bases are TGTGCCAGCAGTGTCAAGGGGGCCAACGAGCAGTACTTC. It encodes CASSVKGANEQYF.

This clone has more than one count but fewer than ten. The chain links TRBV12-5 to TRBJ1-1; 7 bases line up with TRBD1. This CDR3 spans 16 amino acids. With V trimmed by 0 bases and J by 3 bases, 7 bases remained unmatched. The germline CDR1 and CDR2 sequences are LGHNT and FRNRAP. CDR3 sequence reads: CASGLVFRGGHTEAFF. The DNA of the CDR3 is TGTGCTAGTGGTTTGGTATTTCGAGGGGGCCACACTGAAGCTTTCTTT.

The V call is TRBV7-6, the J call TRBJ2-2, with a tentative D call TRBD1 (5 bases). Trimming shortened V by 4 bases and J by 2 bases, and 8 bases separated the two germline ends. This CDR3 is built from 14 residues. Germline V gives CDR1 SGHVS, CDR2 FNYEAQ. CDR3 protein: CASSSTANTGELFF. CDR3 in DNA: TGTGCCAGCAGCTCGACAGCCAACACCGGGGAGCTGTTTTTT.

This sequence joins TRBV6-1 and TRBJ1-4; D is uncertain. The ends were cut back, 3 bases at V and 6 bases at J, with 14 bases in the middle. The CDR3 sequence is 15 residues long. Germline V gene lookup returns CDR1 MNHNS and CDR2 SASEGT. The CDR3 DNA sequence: TGTGCCAGCAGTGAGAGGAGGGATGGGGATGAAAAACTGTTTTTT. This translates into CASSERRDGDEKLFF.

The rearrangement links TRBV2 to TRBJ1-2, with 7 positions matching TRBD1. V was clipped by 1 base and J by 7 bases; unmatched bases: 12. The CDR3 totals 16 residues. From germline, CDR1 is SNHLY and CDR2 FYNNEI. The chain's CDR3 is CASSEVRSRGTSGYTF. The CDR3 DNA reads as TGTGCCAGCAGTGAAGTCAGATCCAGGGGGACTTCTGGCTACACCTTC.